The next 24 T cell receptor beta chains were all read from a single sample in a study of blood T cell repertoires in COVID-19. Measured with immunoSEQ multiplex PCR; TCRdb has only the in-frame clones, and not every one. The data hold under 200,000 clones, with over 75% observed a single time. Sequenced material: peripheral blood. These receptors originate from a man aged 70-80 years who had recovered from COVID-19.

The rearrangement links TRBV12-3 or TRBV12-4 to TRBJ1-4, with D uncertain. CDR3 length: 11 residues. Trimming took 3 bases from V and 8 from J, leaving 4 bases between them. Here the CDR3 DNA reads TGTGCCAGCAGTTTCTTCGAAAAACTGTTTTTT. Amino acids: CASSFFEKLFF.

The chain couples TRBV10-2 to TRBJ1-1; 7 bases line up with TRBD1. The germline CDR1 and CDR2 sequences are WSHSY and SAAADI. The length of the CDR3 is 14 residues. Trimming removed 6 bases from V and 4 bases from J; junction bases left unmatched: 8. The CDR3 sequence is CASRSGGRVTEAFF. The CDR3 DNA reads as TGCGCCAGCAGGTCAGGGGGTAGGGTCACTGAAGCTTTCTTT.

The V and J genes are TRBV9 and TRBJ1-6; 9 bases are a match to TRBD1. The germline V gene encodes CDR1 SGDLS and CDR2 YYNGEE. The V gene end was trimmed by 4 bases and the J gene end by 9 bases; junction bases not matched to a gene: 8. This CDR3 is built from 15 residues. CDR3 DNA: TGTGCCAGCAGCTCCCAGGGACAGGGTTTTTCACCCCTCCACTTT. Its protein product is CASSSQGQGFSPLHF.

The V gene is TRBV7-9, the J gene TRBJ2-3; no clear D gene. V lost 4 bases, J lost 1 base, and 15 bases lay in between. The germline V gene encodes CDR1 SEHNR and CDR2 FQNEAQ (reference sequence). The CDR3 has 16 residues. CDR3 coding DNA: TGTGCCAGCAGCTCCTACTCCCGGGTCGGCACAGATACGCAGTATTTT. Translation gives CASSSYSRVGTDTQYF. Full variable domain (rest looked up from reference TRBV7-9 and TRBJ2-3): DTGVSQNPRHKITKRGQNVTFRCDPISEHNRLYWYRQTLGQGPEFLTYFQNEAQLEKSRLLSDRFSAERPKGSFSTLEIQRTEQGDSAMYLCASSSYSRVGTDTQYFGPGTRLTVL.

V usage is TRBV29-1 and J usage is TRBJ2-3; weak D call: TRBD2 (5 bases). The CDR3 is 12 residues long. Germline CDR1 and CDR2: SQVTM and ANQGSEA. Trimming left V 3 bases short and J 1 base short, with 5 bases between. CDR3 nucleotides: TGCAGCGTTGAGAGGGGCACAGATACGCAGTATTTT. It codes for CSVERGTDTQYF.

The chain combines TRBV7-2 with TRBJ2-1; 10 nucleotides line up with TRBD2. Per the germline V gene, CDR1 is SGHTA and CDR2 is FQGNSA. The CDR3 spans 16 residues. After removal of 3 bases from V and 2 bases from J, the junction contained 4 bases not matched to a gene. This CDR3 reads CASSFGTSGAYNEQFF. CDR3 nucleotide sequence: TGTGCCAGCAGCTTCGGCACTAGCGGGGCCTACAATGAGCAGTTCTTC.

The chain recombines TRBV5-1 with TRBJ2-7; 7 bases align to TRBD1. This CDR3 region has 15 residues. CDR1 is SGHRS and CDR2 is YFSETQ in the germline V gene. The junction had 5 bases not matched to a gene; V was cut back by 2 bases and J by 0 bases. CDR3 in amino acids: CASSLQTGSSYEQYF. DNA for the CDR3: TGCGCCAGCAGCTTACAGACAGGGAGCTCCTACGAGCAGTACTTC.

This chain links TRBV20-1 with TRBJ1-1; possible D gene TRBD1, 6 bases. V lost 3 bases and J 6 bases, leaving 14 bases between the germline ends. The germline V gene encodes CDR1 DFQATT and CDR2 SNEGSKA (reference sequence). This CDR3 spans 13 amino acids. CDR3 nucleotide sequence: TGCAGTGCTAGTCAGGGGTCTCCCTCTGAAGCTTTCTTT. Translating gives CSASQGSPSEAFF.

The chain combines TRBV4-3 with TRBJ1-3, with D possibly TRBD1 on 5 matching bases. Germline V gene data show CDR1 as LGHNA and CDR2 as YSLEER. Trimming cost V 2 bases and J 2 bases, with 10 bases left between them. The CDR3 extends over 15 amino acids. In DNA, the CDR3 is TGCGCCAGCAGCCAATCTCGGGGGGCTGGAAACACCATATATTTT. It codes for CASSQSRGAGNTIYF.

V and J are TRBV6-2 or TRBV6-3 and TRBJ2-1; TRBD2 aligns across 7 bases. V dropped 2 bases and J dropped 8; count of bases not matched to a gene: 6. The germline gives CDR1 MNHEY, CDR2 SVGEGT. This CDR3 has 14 amino acids. The chain's CDR3 is CASSYGGGVDEQFF. The CDR3 DNA sequence: TGTGCCAGCAGTTACGGGGGAGGGGTGGATGAGCAGTTCTTC.

This rearrangement joins TRBV27 to TRBJ2-3, with 7 bases aligning to TRBD1. The CDR3 extends over 15 amino acids. From germline, CDR1 is MNHEY and CDR2 SMNVEV (reference sequence). Trimming cost V 5 bases and J 2 bases; bases outside gene matches: 7. CDR3 sequence (DNA): TGTGCCAGCAGTCGACAGGGTCCCCTCACAGATACGCAGTATTTT. Amino acids: CASSRQGPLTDTQYF.

The chain joins TRBV19 to TRBJ1-1, with a possible D match to TRBD1 (6 bases). V was trimmed by 0 bases and J by 11 bases, leaving 13 bases between them. CDR1 and CDR2 from the germline V gene are LNHDA and SQIVND (reference sequence). This CDR3 spans 13 amino acids. The CDR3 reads CASSIEGRGEAFF. CDR3 coding DNA: TGTGCCAGTAGTATAGAGGGCAGGGGAGAGGCTTTCTTT.

The chain recombines TRBV27 with TRBJ2-6, with unresolved D. CDR1 is MNHEY, CDR2 SMNVEV, per germline (reference sequence). V was shortened by 7 bases and J by 1 base, with 11 bases between the two germline ends. This CDR3 region has 15 residues. The CDR3 is CASTKAGSGANVLTF. In DNA form, the CDR3 reads TGTGCCAGCACCAAAGCCGGGTCTGGGGCCAACGTCCTGACTTTC.

The chain carries TRBV5-1 and TRBJ1-2; 11 bases are shared with TRBD1. The junction had 5 bases not matched to a gene; V was cut back by 3 bases and J by 1 base. The germline CDR1 and CDR2 sequences are SGHRS and YFSETQ. The CDR3 has 16 amino acids. The CDR3, as DNA: TGCGCCAGCAGCTCTGGGACAGGGGGTAATAACTATGGCTACACCTTC. This encodes CASSSGTGGNNYGYTF.

The chain employs TRBV19 and TRBJ2-7; no firm D call. Germline CDR1 is LNHDA and CDR2 is SQIVND (reference sequence). The CDR3 has 13 amino acids. V lost 5 bases and J lost 2, with 10 bases in between. The CDR3 DNA reads as TGTGCCAGTAGTCCAGGAAGGACCTACGAGCAGTACTTC. It encodes CASSPGRTYEQYF.

The V call is TRBV27, the J call TRBJ2-7; 8 bases agree with TRBD2. CDR3 size: 16 residues. Per germline, CDR1 MNHEY and CDR2 SMNVEV (reference sequence). Trimming removed 0 bases from V and 12 bases from J; junction bases left unmatched: 16. CDR3 protein: CASSLSGTRGMVTRYF. The CDR3, as DNA: TGTGCCAGCAGTTTATCGGGGACTAGGGGGATGGTCACACGGTACTTC.

This clone was detected only a few times. The rearrangement uses TRBV5-1 and TRBJ2-2; D is ambiguous. Deletions cut 0 bases from V and 2 bases from J, with 8 bases between. Germline-derived CDR1 and CDR2 are SGHRS and YFSETQ. The CDR3 is 15 residues long. In DNA, the CDR3 is TGCGCCAGCAGCTTGGGCCCACTCAACACCGGGGAGCTGTTTTTT. As protein: CASSLGPLNTGELFF.

The genes are TRBV28 and TRBJ2-7; TRBD2 is a possible D gene (6 bases). The V and J ends lost 2 bases and 4 bases respectively, with 18 bases between them. CDR3 size: 16 residues. Germline CDR1 MDHEN, CDR2 SYDVKM. In DNA, the CDR3 is TGTGCCAGCAGTTTAGGAGGGGCCTCGTCTTTATACGAGCAGTACTTC. This sequence encodes CASSLGGASSLYEQYF.

The CDR3 DNA reads TGTGCCAGCAGACGAGAGTTAGGAGGGCCCTGGGAGAAACTGTTTTTT. Translated, it gives CASRRELGGPWEKLFF. This chain connects TRBV11-2 to TRBJ1-4; no firm D call. CDR1 is SGHAT and CDR2 is FQNNGV in the germline V gene. Between the trimmed V and J ends, which lost 6 bases and 11 bases, there was a span of 25 bases. This CDR3 is built from 16 residues.

This chain links TRBV28 with TRBJ2-7; TRBD2 agrees at 8 bases. Trimming took 6 bases from V and 7 from J; bases not matched to a gene: 20. The length of the CDR3 is 17 residues. Per the germline V gene, CDR1 is MDHEN and CDR2 is SYDVKM. CDR3 nucleotides: TGTGCCAGCAGCTTGGCCGGGAGACTCGCCGGGGGGGATGAGCAGTACTTC. It translates to CASSLAGRLAGGDEQYF. The full variable domain, completed using reference TRBV28 and TRBJ2-7, is DVKVTQSSRYLVKRTGEKVFLECVQDMDHENMFWYRQDPGLGLRLIYFSYDVKMKEKGDIPEGYSVSREKKERFSLILESASTNQTSMYLCASSLAGRLAGGDEQYFGPGTRLTVT.

This chain links TRBV2 with TRBJ2-7; tentative D call: TRBD1 (5 bases). The germline V and J ends were trimmed by 5 bases and 3 bases, with 8 bases remaining between them. The CDR3 sequence is 12 residues long. Germline V gene lookup returns CDR1 SNHLY and CDR2 FYNNEI. CDR3 region: CASSRQSYEQYF. CDR3 nucleotide sequence: TGTGCCAGCAGTCGACAGAGCTACGAGCAGTACTTC.

This clone was recorded only once. This sequence joins TRBV19 and TRBJ1-1, with D possibly being TRBD1 (6 bases). The CDR3 runs to 14 residues. V lost 2 bases and J lost 1, with 8 bases in between. Germline loops: CDR1 LNHDA, CDR2 SQIVND (reference sequence). CDR3 coding DNA: TGTGCCAGTAGTATAAGGGGGTCGAACACTGAAGCTTTCTTT. This gives the protein CASSIRGSNTEAFF.

The chain employs TRBV5-1 and TRBJ2-4; 10 bases map to TRBD2. Trimming took 2 bases from V and 5 from J; bases not matched to a gene: 4. Per the germline V gene, CDR1 is SGHRS and CDR2 is YFSETQ. The CDR3 sequence is 15 residues long. This CDR3 is CASSLTGTSENIQYF. In DNA form, the CDR3 reads TGCGCCAGCAGCTTAACCGGGACTAGCGAAAACATTCAGTACTTC.

V usage is TRBV7-9 and J usage is TRBJ2-5; TRBD1 matches 9 bases. CDR1 SEHNR and CDR2 FQNEAQ come from the germline V gene (reference sequence). The CDR3 length is 14 residues. Trimming at V came to 5 bases and at J to 2 bases, leaving 3 bases not matched to a gene. CDR3 nucleotide sequence: TGTGCCAGCAGCGATGGACAGGGGCAAGAGACCCAGTACTTC. Translating it yields CASSDGQGQETQYF.